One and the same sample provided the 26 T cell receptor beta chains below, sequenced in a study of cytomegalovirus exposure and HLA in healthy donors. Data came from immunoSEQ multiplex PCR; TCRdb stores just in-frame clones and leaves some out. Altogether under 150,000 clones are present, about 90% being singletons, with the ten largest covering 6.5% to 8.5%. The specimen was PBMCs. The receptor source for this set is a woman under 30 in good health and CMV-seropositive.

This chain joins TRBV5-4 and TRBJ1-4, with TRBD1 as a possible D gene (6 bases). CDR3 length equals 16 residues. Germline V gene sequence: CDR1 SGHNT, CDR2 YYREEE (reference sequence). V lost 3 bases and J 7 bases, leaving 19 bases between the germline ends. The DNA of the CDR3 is TGTGCCAGCAGCTGGGGGGGCAGGGGAGGCGGTGAAAAACTGTTTTTT. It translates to CASSWGGRGGGEKLFF. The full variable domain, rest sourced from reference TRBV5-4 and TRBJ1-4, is ETGVTQSPTHLIKTRGQQVTLRCSSQSGHNTVSWYQQALGQGPQFIFQYYREEENGRGNFPPRFSGLQFPNYSSELNVNALELDDSALYLCASSWGGRGGGEKLFFGSGTQLSVL.

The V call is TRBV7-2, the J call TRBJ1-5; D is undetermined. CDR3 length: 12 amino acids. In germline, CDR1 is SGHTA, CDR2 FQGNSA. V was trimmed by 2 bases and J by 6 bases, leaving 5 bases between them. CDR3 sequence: CASSLRGQPQHF. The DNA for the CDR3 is TGTGCCAGCAGCTTACGAGGTCAGCCCCAGCATTTT.

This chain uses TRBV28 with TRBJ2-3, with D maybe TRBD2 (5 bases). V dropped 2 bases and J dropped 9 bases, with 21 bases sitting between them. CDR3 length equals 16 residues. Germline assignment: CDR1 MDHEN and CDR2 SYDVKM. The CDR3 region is CASSLVVMDSRRTQYF. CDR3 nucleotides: TGTGCCAGCAGTTTAGTGGTGATGGACTCCCGGCGGACGCAGTATTTT.

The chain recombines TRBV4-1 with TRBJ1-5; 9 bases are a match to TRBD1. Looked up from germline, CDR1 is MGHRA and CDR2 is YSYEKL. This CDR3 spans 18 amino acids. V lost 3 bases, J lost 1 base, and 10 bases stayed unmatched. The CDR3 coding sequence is TGCGCCAGCAGCCATACACCGGGACAGGGTCAAAGCAATCAGCCCCAGCATTTT. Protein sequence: CASSHTPGQGQSNQPQHF.

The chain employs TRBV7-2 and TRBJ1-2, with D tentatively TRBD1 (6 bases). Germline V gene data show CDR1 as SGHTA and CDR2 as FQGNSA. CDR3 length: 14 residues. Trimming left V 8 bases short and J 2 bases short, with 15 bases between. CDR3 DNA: TGTGCCAGCGGGCTGCAAACAGGGAACTATGGCTACACCTTC. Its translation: CASGLQTGNYGYTF.

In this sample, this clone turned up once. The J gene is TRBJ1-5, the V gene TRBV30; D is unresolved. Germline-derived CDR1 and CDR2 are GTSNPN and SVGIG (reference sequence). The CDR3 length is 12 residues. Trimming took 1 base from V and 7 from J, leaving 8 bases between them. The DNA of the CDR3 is TGTGCCTGGAGTGGAGTAAAGCAGCCCCAGCATTTT. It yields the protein CAWSGVKQPQHF.

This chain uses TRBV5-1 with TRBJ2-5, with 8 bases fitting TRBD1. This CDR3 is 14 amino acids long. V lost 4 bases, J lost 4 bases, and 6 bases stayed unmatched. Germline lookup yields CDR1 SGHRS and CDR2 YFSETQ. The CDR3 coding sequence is TGCGCCAGCAGCCAACGGACAGGGCCAGAGACCCAGTACTTC. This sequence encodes CASSQRTGPETQYF.

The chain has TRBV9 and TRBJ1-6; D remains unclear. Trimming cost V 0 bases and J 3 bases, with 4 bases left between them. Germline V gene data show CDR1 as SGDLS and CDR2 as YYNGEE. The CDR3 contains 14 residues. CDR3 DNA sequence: TGTGCCAGCAGCGTAGAACTCTATAATTCACCCCTCCACTTT. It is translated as CASSVELYNSPLHF.

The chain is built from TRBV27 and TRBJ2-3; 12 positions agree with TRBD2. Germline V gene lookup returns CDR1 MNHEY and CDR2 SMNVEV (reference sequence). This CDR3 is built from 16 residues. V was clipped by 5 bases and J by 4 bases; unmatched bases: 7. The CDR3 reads CASSLRLAGVSDTQYF. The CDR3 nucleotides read TGTGCCAGCAGTCTCAGACTAGCGGGAGTATCAGATACGCAGTATTTT.

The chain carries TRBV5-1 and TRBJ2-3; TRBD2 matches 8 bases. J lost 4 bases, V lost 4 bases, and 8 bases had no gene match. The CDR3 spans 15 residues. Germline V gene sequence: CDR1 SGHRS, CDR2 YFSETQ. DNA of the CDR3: TGCGCCAGCAGCGTGAGAGGCGGGGGGTCAGATACGCAGTATTTT. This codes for CASSVRGGGSDTQYF.

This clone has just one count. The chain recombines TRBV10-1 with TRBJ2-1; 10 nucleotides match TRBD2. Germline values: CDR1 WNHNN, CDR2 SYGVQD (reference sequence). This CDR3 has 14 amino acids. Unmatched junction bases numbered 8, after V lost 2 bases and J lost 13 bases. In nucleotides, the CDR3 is TGCGCCAGCAGTGAGGGGGCTAGCGGGAGATCTCAGTTCTTC. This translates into CASSEGASGRSQFF.

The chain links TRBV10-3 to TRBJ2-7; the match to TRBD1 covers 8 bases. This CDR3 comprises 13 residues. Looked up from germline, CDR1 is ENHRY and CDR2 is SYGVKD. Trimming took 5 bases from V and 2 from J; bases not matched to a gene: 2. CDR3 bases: TGTGCCATCAGTTCAGGGGGCCCCTACGAGCAGTACTTC. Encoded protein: CAISSGGPYEQYF.

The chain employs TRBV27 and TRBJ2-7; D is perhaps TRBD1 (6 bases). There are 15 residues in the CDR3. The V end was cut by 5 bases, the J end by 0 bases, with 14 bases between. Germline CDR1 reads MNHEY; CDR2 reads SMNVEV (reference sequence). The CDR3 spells CASSPIGQNSYEQYF. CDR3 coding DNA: TGTGCCAGCAGTCCGATCGGACAGAACTCCTACGAGCAGTACTTC.

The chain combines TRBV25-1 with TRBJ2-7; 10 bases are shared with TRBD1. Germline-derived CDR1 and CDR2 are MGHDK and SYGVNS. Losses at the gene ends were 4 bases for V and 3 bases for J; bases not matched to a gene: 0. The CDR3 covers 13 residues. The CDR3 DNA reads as TGTGCCAGCAGTGGGGACAGGGGCTACGAGCAGTACTTC. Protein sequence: CASSGDRGYEQYF.

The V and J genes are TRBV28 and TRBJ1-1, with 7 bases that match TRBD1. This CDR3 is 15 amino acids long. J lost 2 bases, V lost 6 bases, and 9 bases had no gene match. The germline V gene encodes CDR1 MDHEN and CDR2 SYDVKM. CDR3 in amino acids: CASSLPDRPNTEAFF. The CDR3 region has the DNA TGTGCCAGCAGCCTCCCGGACAGGCCCAACACTGAAGCTTTCTTT.

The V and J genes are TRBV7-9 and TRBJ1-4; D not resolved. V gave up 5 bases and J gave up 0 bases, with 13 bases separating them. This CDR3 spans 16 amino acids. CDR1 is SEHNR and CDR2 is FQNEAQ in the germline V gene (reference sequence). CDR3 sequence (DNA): TGTGCCAGCAGCCCGGGTCTTTTAACAACTAATGAAAAACTGTTTTTT. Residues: CASSPGLLTTNEKLFF.

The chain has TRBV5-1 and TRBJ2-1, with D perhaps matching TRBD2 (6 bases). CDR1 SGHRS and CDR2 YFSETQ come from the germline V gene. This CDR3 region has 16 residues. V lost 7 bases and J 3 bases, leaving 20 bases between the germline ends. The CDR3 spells CASGGNAGMGYNEQFF. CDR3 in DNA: TGCGCCAGCGGTGGGAACGCGGGAATGGGCTACAATGAGCAGTTCTTC.

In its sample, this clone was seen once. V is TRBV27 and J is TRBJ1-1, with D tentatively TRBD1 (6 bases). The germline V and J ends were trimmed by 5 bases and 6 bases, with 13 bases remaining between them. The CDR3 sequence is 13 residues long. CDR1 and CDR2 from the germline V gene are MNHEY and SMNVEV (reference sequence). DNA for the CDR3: TGTGCCAGCAGTGGGGGGGGCGCGGCTGAAGCTTTCTTT. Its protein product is CASSGGGAAEAFF.

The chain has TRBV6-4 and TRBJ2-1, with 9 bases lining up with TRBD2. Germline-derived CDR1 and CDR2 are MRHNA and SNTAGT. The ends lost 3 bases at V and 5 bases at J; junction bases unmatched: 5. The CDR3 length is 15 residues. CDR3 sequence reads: CASSEISGSDNEQFF. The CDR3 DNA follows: TGTGCCAGCAGTGAGATTAGCGGGAGTGACAATGAGCAGTTCTTC.

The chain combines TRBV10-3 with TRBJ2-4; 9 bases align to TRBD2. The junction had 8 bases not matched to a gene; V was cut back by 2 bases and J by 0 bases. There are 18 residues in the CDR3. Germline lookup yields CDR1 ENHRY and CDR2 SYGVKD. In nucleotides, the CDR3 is TGTGCCATCAGTGAGGCGGGAGGGCCGGGGCTAGCCAAAAACATTCAGTACTTC. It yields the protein CAISEAGGPGLAKNIQYF.

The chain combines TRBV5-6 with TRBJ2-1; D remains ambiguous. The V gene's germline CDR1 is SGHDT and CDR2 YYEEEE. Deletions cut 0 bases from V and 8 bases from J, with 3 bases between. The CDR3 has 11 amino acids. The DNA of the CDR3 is TGTGCCAGCAGCTTGGCTTATGAGCAGTTCTTC. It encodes CASSLAYEQFF.

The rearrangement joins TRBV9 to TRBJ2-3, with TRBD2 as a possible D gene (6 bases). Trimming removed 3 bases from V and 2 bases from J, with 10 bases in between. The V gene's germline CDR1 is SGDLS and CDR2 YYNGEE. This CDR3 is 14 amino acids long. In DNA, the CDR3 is TGTGCCAGCAGCGCGGGACTCACCACAGATACGCAGTATTTT. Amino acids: CASSAGLTTDTQYF.

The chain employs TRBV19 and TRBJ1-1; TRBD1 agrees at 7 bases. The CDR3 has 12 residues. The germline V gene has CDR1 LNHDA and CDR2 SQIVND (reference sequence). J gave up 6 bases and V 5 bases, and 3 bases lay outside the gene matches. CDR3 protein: CASSADRSEAFF. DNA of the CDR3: TGTGCCAGTAGTGCGGACAGGTCTGAAGCTTTCTTT. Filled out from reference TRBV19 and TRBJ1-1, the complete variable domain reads DGGITQSPKYLFRKEGQNVTLSCEQNLNHDAMYWYRQDPGQGLRLIYYSQIVNDFQKGDIAEGYSVSREKKESFPLTVTSAQKNPTAFYLCASSADRSEAFFGQGTRLTVV.

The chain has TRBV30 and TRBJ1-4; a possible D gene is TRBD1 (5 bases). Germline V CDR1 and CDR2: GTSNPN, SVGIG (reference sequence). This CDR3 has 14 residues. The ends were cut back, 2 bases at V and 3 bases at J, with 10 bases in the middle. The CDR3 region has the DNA TGTGCCTGGAGTCGGTTAGGGGCTAATGAAAAACTGTTTTTT. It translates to CAWSRLGANEKLFF.

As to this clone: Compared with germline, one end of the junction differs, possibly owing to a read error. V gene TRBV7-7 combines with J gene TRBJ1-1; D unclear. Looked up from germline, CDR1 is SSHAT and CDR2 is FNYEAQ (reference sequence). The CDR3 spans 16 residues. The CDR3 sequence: CASSQDPPGSGTEAFF. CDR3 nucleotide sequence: TGTGCTAGCAGCCAGGACCCTCCCGGGAGTGGCACTGAAGCTTTCTTT.

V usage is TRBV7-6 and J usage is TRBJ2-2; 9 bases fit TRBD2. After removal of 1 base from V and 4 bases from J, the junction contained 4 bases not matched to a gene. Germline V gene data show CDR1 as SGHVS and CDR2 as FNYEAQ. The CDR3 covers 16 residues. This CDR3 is CASSLDAGGGTGELFF. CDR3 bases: TGTGCCAGCAGCTTAGATGCGGGAGGGGGCACCGGGGAGCTGTTTTTT. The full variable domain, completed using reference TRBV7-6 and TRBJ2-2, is GAGVSQSPRYKVTKRGQDVALRCDPISGHVSLYWYRQALGQGPEFLTYFNYEAQQDKSGLPNDRFSAERPEGSISTLTIQRTEQRDSAMYRCASSLDAGGGTGELFFGEGSRLTVL.